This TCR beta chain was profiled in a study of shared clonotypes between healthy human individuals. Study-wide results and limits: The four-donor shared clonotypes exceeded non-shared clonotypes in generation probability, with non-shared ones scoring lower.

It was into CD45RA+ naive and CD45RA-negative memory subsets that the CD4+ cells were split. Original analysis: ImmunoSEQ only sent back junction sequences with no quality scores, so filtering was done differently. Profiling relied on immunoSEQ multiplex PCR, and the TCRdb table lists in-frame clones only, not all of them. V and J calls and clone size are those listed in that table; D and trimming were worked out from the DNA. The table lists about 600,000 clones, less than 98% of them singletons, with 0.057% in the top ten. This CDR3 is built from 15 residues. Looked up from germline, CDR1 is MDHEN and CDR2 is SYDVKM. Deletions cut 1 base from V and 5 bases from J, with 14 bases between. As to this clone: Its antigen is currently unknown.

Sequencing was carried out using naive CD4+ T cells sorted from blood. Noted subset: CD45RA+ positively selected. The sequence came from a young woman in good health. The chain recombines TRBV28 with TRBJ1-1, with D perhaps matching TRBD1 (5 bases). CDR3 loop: CASSLFGRVRTEAFF. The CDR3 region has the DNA TGTGCCAGCAGTTTATTTGGCAGGGTGAGAACTGAAGCTTTCTTT.